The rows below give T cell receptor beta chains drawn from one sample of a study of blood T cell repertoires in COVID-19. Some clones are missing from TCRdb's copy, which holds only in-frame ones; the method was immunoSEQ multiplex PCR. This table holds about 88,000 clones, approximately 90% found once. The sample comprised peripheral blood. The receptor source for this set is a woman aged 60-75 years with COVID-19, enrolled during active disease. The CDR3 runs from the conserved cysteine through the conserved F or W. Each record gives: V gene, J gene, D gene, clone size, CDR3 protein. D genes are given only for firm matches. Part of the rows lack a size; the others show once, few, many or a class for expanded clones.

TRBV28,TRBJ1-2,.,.,CASSQTSGSSYGYTF
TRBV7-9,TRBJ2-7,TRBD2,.,CASSLISGAYYEQYF
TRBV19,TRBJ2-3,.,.,CASSNQGDTQYF
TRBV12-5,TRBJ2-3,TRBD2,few,CASARDYDTDTQYF
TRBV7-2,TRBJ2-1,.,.,CASSLVAGVSGSSYNEQFF
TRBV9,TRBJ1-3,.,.,CASSVAGGAYTIYF
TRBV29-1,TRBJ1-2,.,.,CSVGVEGYGYTF
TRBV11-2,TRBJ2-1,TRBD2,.,CASTKRIYTSGGTIEQFF
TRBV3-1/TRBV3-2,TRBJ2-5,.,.,CASSPGNGPNGETQYF
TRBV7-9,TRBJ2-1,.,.,CASNPGLGSSYNEQFF
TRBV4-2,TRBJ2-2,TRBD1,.,CASSQESGTGDFGGGTGELFF
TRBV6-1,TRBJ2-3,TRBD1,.,CASSESGQPYF
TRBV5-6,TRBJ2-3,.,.,CASQGLTTDTQYF
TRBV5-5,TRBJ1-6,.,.,CASSPLTGIDSPLHF
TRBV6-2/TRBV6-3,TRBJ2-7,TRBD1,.,CASSYLPGQNPGEQYF
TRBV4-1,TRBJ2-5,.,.,CASSRSPGGTSETQYF
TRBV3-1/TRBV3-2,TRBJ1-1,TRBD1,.,CASSQGTGGSTEAFF
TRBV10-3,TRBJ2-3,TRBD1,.,CAISPGTGTDTQYF
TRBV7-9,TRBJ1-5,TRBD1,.,CASSLGTGTGSNQPQHF
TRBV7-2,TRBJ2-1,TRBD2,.,CASSLGTPGGGSDEQFF
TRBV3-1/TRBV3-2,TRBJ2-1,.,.,CASSPVQGQPSNNEQFF
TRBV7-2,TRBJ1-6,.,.,CASSAQGSSYNSPLHF
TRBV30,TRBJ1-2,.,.,CAWGRGFPYGYTF